The table lists the clone carrying this TCR beta chain with a count of one. Its antigen is undetermined. In nominal health when sampled, donors likely had unrecorded immune exposures nonetheless. This entry belongs to a study of cytomegalovirus exposure and HLA in healthy donors. Whole-study findings and limits: Presence/absence analyses supposed approximately even sequencing depth among donors.

The CDR3 loop spans 16 amino acids. The ends were cut back, 0 bases at V and 3 bases at J, with 14 bases in the middle. The germline V gene has CDR1 GTSNPN and CDR2 SVGIG (reference sequence). A multiplex PCR was run with 60 Vbeta primers and 13 Jbeta primers. Profiled with immunoSEQ multiplex PCR; TCRdb holds only in-frame clones, not every one. The sample consists of roughly 92,000 clones, approximately 80% of them appearing once. Sequenced: PBMCs. The clonotype was recovered from a woman aged 50 to 65 in good health and CMV-seropositive. The chain has TRBV30 and TRBJ2-2; unclear D gene. CDR3 in amino acids: CAWSVKQAVYTGELFF. The CDR3 nucleotides read TGTGCCTGGAGTGTAAAGCAGGCAGTTTACACCGGGGAGCTGTTTTTT.